The entry below describes one TCR beta chain. Its antigen is as yet unknown. The treatment: roughly 19 received Ad26.COV2.S at low or high dose, single or two shots; about five received placebo; per-sample allocation not given. Vaccine and placebo recipients were sampled on day 63 after the first injection. Assay: immunoSEQ multiplex PCR; the TCRdb copy retains only in-frame clones and omits some. The top ten clones hold 7% to 9.5% of a sample with approximately 360,000 clones, around four fifths of them seen once. These data originate in a study of Ad26.COV2.S vaccination and SARS-CoV-2 variants. General observations from the study: Participants given vaccine showed non-spike TCR breadth similar to that of placebo recipients.

This receptor was obtained from a person aged 18-60 years who received the Ad26.COV2.S COVID-19 vaccine or a placebo. Material: peripheral blood, obtained in a trial of Ad26.COV2.S vaccine versus placebo.

CDR3 region: CASSLANVFGYTF. The CDR3 region has the DNA TGCGCCAGCAGCTTGGCCAATGTGTTTGGCTACACCTTC. The V call is TRBV5-1, the J call TRBJ1-2; D gene uncertain. Germline V gene data show CDR1 as SGHRS and CDR2 as YFSETQ. CDR3 length equals 13 residues. V lost 0 bases and J lost 7, with 10 bases in between.